This T cell receptor beta chain came from a study of T cell repertoires in cytomegalovirus infection. TCRdb used MiXCR to reprocess the reads, holding one entry per CDR3 protein. The data hold roughly 990,000 distinct CDR3 sequences, with roughly 30% observed a single time. As concerns this clonotype: What it recognizes is unknown.

Trimming at V came to 7 bases and at J to 8 bases, leaving 12 bases not matched to a gene. This CDR3 has 14 amino acids. The TCR was taken from a human donor in good health (CMV status not recorded). Some clones in this sample may be carry-over from other donors' samples. The chain combines TRBV12-3 or TRBV12-4 with TRBJ1-2, with 8 bases aligning to TRBD1. The material was cultured CD8+ T cells from PBMCs, obtained from culture after CMV antigen stimulation. CDR3 region: CASTTGGGAEGYTF. The DNA of the CDR3 is TGTGCCAGCACAACAGGGGGAGGTGCGGAAGGCTACACCTTC.